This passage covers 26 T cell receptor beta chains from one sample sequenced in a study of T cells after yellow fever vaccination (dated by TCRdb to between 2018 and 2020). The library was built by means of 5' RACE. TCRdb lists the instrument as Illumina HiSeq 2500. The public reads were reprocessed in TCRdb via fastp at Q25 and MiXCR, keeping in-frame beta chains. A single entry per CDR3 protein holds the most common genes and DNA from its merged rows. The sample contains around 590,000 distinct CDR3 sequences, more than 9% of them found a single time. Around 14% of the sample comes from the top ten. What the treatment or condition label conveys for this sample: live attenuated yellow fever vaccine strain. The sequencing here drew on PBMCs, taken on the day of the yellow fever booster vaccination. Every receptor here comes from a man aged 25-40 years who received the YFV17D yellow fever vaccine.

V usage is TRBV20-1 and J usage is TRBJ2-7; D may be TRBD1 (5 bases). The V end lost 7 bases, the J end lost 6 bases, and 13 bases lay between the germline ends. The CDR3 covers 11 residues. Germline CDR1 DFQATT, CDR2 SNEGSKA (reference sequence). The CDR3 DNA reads TGCAGTGTTTCAGAAGGGGTCGAGCAGTACTTC. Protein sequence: CSVSEGVEQYF.

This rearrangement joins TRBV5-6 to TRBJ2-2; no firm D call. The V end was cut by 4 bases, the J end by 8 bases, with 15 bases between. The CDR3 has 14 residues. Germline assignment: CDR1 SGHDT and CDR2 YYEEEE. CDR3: CASSLRRLCGELFF. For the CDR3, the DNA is TGTGCCAGCAGCCTCCGGCGGCTGTGTGGGGAGCTGTTTTTT.

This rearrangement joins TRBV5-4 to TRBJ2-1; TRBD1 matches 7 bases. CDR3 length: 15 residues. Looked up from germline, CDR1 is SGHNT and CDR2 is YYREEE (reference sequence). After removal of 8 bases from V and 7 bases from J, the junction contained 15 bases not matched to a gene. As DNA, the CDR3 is TGTGCCAGTCGCAAGGATACAGGGGTTGGGAATGAGCAGTTCTTC. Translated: CASRKDTGVGNEQFF.

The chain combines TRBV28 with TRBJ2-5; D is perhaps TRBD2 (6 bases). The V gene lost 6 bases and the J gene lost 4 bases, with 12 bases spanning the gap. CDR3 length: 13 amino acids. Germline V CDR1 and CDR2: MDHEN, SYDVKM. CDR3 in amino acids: CASRLGTLETQYF. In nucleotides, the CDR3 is TGTGCCAGCAGGCTCGGGACTTTAGAGACCCAGTACTTC.

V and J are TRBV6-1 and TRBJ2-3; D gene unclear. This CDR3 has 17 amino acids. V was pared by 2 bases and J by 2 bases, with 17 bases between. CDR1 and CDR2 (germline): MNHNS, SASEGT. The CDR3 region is CASSENAVAVPTDTQYF. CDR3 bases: TGTGCCAGCAGTGAAAACGCCGTGGCAGTCCCCACAGATACGCAGTATTTT.

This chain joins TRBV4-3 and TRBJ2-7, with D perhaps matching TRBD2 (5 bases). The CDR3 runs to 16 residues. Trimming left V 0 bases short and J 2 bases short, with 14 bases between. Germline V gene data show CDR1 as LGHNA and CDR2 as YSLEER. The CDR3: CASSQDQAGGTYEQYF. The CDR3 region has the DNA TGCGCCAGCAGCCAAGATCAGGCGGGTGGGACCTACGAGCAGTACTTC.

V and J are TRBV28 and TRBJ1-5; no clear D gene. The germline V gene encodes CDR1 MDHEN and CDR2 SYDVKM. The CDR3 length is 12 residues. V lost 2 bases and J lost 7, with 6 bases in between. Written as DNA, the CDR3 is TGTGCCAGCAGTTTAAAGATCCAGCCCCAGCATTTT. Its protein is CASSLKIQPQHF.

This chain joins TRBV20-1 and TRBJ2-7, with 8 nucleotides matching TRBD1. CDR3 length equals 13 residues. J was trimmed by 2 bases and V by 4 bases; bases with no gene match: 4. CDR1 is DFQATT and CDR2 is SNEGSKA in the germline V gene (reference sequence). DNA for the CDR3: TGCAGTGCTAAGGGACAGGTGACCTACGAGCAGTACTTC. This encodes CSAKGQVTYEQYF.

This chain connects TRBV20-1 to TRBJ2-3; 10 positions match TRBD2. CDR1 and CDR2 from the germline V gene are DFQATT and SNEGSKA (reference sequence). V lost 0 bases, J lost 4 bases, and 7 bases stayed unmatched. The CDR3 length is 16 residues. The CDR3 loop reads CSARDPLAGVPDTQYF. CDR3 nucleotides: TGCAGTGCTAGAGACCCTCTAGCGGGAGTTCCAGATACGCAGTATTTT.

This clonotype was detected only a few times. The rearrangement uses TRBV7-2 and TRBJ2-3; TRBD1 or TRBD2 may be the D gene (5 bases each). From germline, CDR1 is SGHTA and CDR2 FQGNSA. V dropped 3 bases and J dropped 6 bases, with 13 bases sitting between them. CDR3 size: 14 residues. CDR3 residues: CASSFRDPRDTQYF. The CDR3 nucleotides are TGTGCCAGCAGCTTCCGGGACCCCCGGGATACGCAGTATTTT.

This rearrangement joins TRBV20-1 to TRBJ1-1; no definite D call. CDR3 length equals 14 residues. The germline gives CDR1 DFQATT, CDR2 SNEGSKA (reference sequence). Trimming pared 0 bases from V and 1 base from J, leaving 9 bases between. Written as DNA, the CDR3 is TGCAGTGCTAGAGATGGGTCCTCGAACACTGAAGCTTTCTTT. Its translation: CSARDGSSNTEAFF.

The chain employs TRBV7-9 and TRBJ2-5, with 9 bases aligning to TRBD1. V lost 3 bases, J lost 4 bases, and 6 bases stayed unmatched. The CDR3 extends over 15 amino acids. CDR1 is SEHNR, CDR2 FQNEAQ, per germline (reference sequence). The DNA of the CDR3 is TGTGCCAGCAGCTTGCTACCGGGACAGGGAGAGACCCAGTACTTC. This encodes CASSLLPGQGETQYF.

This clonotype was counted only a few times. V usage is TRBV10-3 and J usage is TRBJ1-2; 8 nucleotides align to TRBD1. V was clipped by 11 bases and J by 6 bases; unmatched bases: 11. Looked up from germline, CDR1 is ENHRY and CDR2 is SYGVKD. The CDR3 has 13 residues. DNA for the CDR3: TGTGCCTCCACGGACAGGGTAGTCCATGGCTACACCTTC. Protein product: CASTDRVVHGYTF.

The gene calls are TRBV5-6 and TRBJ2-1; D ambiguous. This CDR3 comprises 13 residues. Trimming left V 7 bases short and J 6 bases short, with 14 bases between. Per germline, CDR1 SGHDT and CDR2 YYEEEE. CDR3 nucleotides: TGTGCCAGCGGGCACGGGCCCCTCAATGAGCAGTTCTTC. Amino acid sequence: CASGHGPLNEQFF.

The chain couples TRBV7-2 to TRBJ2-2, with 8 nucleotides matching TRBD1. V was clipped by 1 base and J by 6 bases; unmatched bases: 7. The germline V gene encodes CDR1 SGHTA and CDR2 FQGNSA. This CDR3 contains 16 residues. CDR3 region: CASSLEPGGGSGELFF. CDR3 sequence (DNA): TGTGCCAGCAGCTTAGAGCCAGGGGGCGGCTCCGGGGAGCTGTTTTTT.

CDR3 protein: CASSEALRLAGVTGELFF. CDR3 nucleotides: TGTGCCAGCAGTGAAGCCCTCCGACTAGCGGGAGTCACCGGGGAGCTGTTTTTT. The gene calls are TRBV2 and TRBJ2-2; TRBD2 agrees at 12 bases. The CDR3 has 18 residues. J was trimmed by 4 bases and V by 0 bases; bases with no gene match: 6. Germline CDR1 is SNHLY and CDR2 is FYNNEI.

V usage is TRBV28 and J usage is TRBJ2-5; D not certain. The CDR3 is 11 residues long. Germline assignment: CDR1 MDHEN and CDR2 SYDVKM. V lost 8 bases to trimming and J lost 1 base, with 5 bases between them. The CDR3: CASESQETQYF. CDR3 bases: TGTGCCAGCGAGTCCCAAGAGACCCAGTACTTC.

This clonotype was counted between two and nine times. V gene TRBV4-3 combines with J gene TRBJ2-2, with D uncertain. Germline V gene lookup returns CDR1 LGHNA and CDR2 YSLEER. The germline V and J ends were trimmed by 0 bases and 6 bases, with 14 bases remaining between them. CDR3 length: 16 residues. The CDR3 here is CASSQDPGVNAGELFF. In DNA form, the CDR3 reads TGCGCCAGCAGCCAAGACCCCGGAGTCAACGCCGGGGAGCTGTTTTTT.

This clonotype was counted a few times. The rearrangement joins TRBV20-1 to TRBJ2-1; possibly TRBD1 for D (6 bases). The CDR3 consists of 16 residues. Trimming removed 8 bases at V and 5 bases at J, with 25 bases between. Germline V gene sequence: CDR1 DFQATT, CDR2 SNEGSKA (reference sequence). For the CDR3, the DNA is TGCAGTCCAAAGAGAGGGGGTGGCGGCCCGGACAATGAGCAGTTCTTC. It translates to CSPKRGGGGPDNEQFF.

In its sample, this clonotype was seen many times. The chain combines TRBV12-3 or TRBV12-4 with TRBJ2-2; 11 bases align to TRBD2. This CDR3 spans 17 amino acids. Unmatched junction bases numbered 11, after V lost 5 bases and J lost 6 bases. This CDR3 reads CASSPSASGRRAGELFF. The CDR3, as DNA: TGTGCCAGCAGTCCCTCCGCTAGCGGGAGGAGGGCCGGGGAGCTGTTTTTT.

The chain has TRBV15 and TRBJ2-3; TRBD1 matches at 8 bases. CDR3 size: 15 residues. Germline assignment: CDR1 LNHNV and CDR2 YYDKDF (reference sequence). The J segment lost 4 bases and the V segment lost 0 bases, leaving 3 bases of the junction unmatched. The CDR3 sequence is CATSRDAGGADTQYF. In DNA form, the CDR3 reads TGTGCCACCAGCAGAGATGCAGGGGGCGCAGATACGCAGTATTTT. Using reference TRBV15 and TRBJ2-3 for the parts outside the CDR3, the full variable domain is DAMVIQNPRYQVTQFGKPVTLSCSQTLNHNVMYWYQQKSSQAPKLLFHYYDKDFNNEADTPDNFQSRRPNTSFCFLDIRSPGLGDTAMYLCATSRDAGGADTQYFGPGTRLTVL.

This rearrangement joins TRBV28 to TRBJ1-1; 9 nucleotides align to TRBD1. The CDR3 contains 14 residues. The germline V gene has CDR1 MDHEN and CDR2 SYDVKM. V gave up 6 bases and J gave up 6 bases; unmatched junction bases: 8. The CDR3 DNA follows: TGTGCCAGCAGCCCCCCCGACAGGGGGGCTGAAGCTTTCTTT. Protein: CASSPPDRGAEAFF.

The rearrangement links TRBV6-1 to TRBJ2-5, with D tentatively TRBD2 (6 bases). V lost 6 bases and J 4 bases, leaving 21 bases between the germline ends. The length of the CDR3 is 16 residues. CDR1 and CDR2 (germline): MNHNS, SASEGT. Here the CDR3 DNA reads TGTGCCAGCAGAGACCGGGTAGCGGCCTCTTTAGAGACCCAGTACTTC. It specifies CASRDRVAASLETQYF.

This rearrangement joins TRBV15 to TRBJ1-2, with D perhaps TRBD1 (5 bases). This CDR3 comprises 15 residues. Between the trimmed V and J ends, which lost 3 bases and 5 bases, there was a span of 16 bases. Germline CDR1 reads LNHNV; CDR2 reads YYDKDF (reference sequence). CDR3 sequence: CATSRGRGRSYGYTF. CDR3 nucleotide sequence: TGTGCCACCAGCAGGGGCCGGGGGAGGAGTTATGGCTACACCTTC. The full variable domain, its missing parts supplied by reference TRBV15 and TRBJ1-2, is DAMVIQNPRYQVTQFGKPVTLSCSQTLNHNVMYWYQQKSSQAPKLLFHYYDKDFNNEADTPDNFQSRRPNTSFCFLDIRSPGLGDTAMYLCATSRGRGRSYGYTFGSGTRLTVV.

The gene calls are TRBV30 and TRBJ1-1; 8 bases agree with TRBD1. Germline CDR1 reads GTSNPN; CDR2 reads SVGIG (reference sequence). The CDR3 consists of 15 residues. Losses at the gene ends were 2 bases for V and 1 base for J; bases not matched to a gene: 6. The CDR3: CAWSNRGKRNTEAFF. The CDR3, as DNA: TGTGCCTGGAGTAACAGGGGGAAAAGGAACACTGAAGCTTTCTTT.

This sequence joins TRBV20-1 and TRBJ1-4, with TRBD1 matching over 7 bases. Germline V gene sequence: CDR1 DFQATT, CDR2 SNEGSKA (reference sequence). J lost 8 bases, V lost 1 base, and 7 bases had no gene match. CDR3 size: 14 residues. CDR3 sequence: CSARAGTAEEKLFF. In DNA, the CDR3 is TGCAGTGCTAGAGCGGGGACAGCTGAGGAAAAACTGTTTTTT.